A single T cell receptor (beta chain) is shown here with its context. This sample is part of a study of blood T cell repertoires in COVID-19. Study-wide background: Italy, Spain and the United States were the sources of the convalescent and acute COVID-19 samples. The analysed material was cDNA or gDNA that came from T cells, B-cell-depleted T cells, or PBMCs.

Exposed participants came across a COVID-19 case within 2 weeks before study entry. Per the authors' pipeline: For nucleated cells, counts were estimated from reference gene primer amplification. Clones were read by immunoSEQ multiplex PCR, and TCRdb kept only the in-frame ones, dropping some. The V and J calls and the clone size are those of that table, but D and trimming were determined from the DNA. The data hold around 400,000 clones, with roughly nine tenths observed a single time. The CDR3 extends over 12 amino acids. V lost 1 base to trimming and J lost 11 bases, with 11 bases between them. Germline V gene data show CDR1 as SGHDN and CDR2 as FVKESK.

Sequencing input: PBMCs or T cells enriched from blood (not recorded which). This sequence was found in a woman aged 40 to 55 who had been exposed to COVID-19. V gene TRBV14 combines with J gene TRBJ1-1; D gene unclear. CDR3 sequence reads: CASSQVRLVAFF. The CDR3 nucleotides are TGTGCCAGCAGCCAAGTCCGGTTGGTGGCTTTCTTT.